The T cell receptor beta chain described here comes from a study of shared clonotypes between healthy human individuals. Overall study results and limits: Inspection by rarefaction showed sorted-subset sequencing to be incomplete despite large depth.

For this clone: Its antigen is currently unknown. Other DNA sequences in this specimen translate into the identical CDR3.

A split of CD4+ cells into CD45RA+ naive and CD45RA-negative memory subsets was performed. Here immunoSEQ multiplex PCR was the method, and the copy in TCRdb shows in-frame clones only, minus some. Among roughly 2,300,000 clones listed, 85% to 95% were seen once. Trimming removed 0 bases at V and 1 base at J, with 8 bases between. CDR3 size: 15 residues. Germline V lookup: CDR1 SGDLS, CDR2 YYNGEE. Sequenced material: naive CD4+ T cells from PBMCs. Indicated subset: CD45RA+ positively selected. V is TRBV9 and J is TRBJ2-1; D is ambiguous. This clonotype was sampled from a young man in good health. Some clones in this sample may be carry-over from other donors' samples. The CDR3: CASSVAGVSYNEQFF. The CDR3 nucleotides read TGTGCCAGCAGCGTAGCTGGGGTGTCCTACAATGAGCAGTTCTTC. Combining the CDR3 with reference TRBV9 and TRBJ2-1 gives the whole variable domain DSGVTQTPKHLITATGQRVTLRCSPRSGDLSVYWYQQSLDQGLQFLIQYYNGEERAKGNILERFSAQQFPDLHSELNLSSLELGDSALYFCASSVAGVSYNEQFFGPGTRLTVL.